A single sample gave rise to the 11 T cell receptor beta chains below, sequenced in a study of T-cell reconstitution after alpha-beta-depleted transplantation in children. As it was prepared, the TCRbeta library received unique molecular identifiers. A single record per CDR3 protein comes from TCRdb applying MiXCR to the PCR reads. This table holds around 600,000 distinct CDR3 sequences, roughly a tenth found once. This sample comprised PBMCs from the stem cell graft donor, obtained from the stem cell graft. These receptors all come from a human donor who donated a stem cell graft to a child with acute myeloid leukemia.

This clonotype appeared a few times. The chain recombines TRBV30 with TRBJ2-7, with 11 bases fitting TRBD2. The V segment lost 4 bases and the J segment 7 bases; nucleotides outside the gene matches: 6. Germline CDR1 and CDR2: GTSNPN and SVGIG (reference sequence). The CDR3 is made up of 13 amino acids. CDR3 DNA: TGTGCCTGGATACTAGCGGGAGCGAGAGAGCAGTACTTC. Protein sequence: CAWILAGAREQYF. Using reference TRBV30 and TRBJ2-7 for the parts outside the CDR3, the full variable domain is SQTIHQWPATLVQPVGSPLSLECTVEGTSNPNLYWYRQAAGRGLQLLFYSVGIGQISSEVPQNLSASRPQDRQFILSSKKLLLSDSGFYLCAWILAGAREQYFGPGTRLTVT.

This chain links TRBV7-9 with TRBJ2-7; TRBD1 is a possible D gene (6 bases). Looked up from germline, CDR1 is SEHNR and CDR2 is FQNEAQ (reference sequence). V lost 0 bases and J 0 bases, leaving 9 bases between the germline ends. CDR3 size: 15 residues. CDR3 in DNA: TGTGCCAGCAGCTTAGCAGAGACAGGCTCCTACGAGCAGTACTTC. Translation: CASSLAETGSYEQYF.

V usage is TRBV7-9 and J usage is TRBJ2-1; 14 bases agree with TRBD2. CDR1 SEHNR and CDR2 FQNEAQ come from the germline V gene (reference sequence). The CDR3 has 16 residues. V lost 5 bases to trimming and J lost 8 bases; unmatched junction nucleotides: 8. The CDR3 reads CASSPAGLAGVDEQFF. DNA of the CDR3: TGTGCCAGCAGCCCGGCGGGACTAGCGGGAGTGGATGAGCAGTTCTTC.

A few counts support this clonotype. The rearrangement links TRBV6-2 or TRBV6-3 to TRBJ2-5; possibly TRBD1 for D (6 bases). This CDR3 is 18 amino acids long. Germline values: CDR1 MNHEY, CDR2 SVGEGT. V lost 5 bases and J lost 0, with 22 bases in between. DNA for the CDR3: TGTGCCAGCAGTCTTCACTCCTCCGGGACACAGTACCAAGAGACCCAGTACTTC. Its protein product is CASSLHSSGTQYQETQYF.

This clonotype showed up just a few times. Here the CDR3 reads CSDLPGLAGGENEQFF. The DNA of the CDR3 is TGCAGCGATCTGCCGGGACTAGCGGGAGGTGAGAATGAGCAGTTCTTC. The chain recombines TRBV29-1 with TRBJ2-1; 15 bases map to TRBD2. With V trimmed by 7 bases and J by 7 bases, 11 bases remained unmatched. The CDR3 covers 16 residues. In germline, CDR1 is SQVTM, CDR2 ANQGSEA.

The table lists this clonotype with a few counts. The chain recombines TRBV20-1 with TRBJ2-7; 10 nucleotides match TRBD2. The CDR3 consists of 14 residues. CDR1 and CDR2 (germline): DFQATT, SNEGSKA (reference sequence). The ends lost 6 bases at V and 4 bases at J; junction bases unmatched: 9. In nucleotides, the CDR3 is TGCAGTGCAGCTACCGGGACTAGCGTTTACGAGCAGTACTTC. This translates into CSAATGTSVYEQYF.

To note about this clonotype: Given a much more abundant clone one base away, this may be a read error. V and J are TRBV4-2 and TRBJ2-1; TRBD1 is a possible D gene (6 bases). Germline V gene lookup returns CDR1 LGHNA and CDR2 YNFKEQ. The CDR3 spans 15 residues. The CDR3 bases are TGTGCCAGCAGCCCGGGACACGGCTCCTACAATAAGCAGTTCTTC. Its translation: CASSPGHGSYNKQFF.

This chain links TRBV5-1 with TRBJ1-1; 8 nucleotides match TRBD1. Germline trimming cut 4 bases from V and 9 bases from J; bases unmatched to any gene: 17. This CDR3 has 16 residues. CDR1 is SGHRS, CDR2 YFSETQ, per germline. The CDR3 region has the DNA TGCGCCAGCAGCCGCGACTCCTCAACAGGGGGTGGGAAAGCTTTCTTT. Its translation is CASSRDSSTGGGKAFF. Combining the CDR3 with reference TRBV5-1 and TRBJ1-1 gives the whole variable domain KAGVTQTPRYLIKTRGQQVTLSCSPISGHRSVSWYQQTPGQGLQFLFEYFSETQRNKGNFPGRFSGRQFSNSRSEMNVSTLELGDSALYLCASSRDSSTGGGKAFFGQGTRLTVV.

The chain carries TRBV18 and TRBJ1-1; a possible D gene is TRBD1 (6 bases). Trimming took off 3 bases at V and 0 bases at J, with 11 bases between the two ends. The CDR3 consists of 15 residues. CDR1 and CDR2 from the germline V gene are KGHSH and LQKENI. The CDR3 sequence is CASSPARGLNTEAFF. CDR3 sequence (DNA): TGTGCCAGCTCACCGGCCAGGGGCTTGAACACTGAAGCTTTCTTT.

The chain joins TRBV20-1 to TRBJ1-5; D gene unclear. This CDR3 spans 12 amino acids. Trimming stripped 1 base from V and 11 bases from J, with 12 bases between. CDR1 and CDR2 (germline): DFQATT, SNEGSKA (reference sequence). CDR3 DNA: TGCAGTGCTAGAGTGGGCCTGGAGGCCCAGCATTTT. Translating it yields CSARVGLEAQHF.

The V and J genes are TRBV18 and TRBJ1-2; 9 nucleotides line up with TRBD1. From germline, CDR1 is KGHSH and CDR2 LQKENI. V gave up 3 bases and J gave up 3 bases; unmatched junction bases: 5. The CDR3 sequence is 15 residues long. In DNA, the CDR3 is TGTGCCAGCTCACCGGGGACAGGGTGGGACTATGGCTACACCTTC. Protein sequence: CASSPGTGWDYGYTF.